The 7 T cell receptor beta chains below come from one sample, sequenced in a study of T-cell reconstitution after alpha-beta-depleted transplantation in children. The library targeted TCRbeta and was prepared with unique molecular identifiers. TCRdb itself ran the PCR reads through MiXCR, one entry per CDR3 protein. Of 350,000 to 400,000 distinct CDR3 sequences in the sample, more than 10% were seen once. The sample consisted of PBMCs, taken from the stem cell graft. These receptors were obtained from a human donor who donated a stem cell graft to a child with Fanconi anemia.

This clonotype has a count of ten or more. This chain connects TRBV10-3 to TRBJ2-7; possible D gene TRBD2, 7 bases. The length of the CDR3 is 15 residues. Germline V lookup: CDR1 ENHRY, CDR2 SYGVKD. V was clipped by 10 bases and J by 2 bases, with 21 bases between them. This CDR3 is CATGGLTGTAYEQYF. The CDR3 region has the DNA TGTGCCACGGGGGGCTTAACAGGGACGGCCTACGAGCAGTACTTC.

This clonotype has just a few counts. The chain couples TRBV6-5 to TRBJ2-7, with D perhaps given as TRBD1 or TRBD2 (5 bases each). Trimming cost V 2 bases and J 3 bases, with 20 bases left between them. This CDR3 has 17 amino acids. Germline V CDR1 and CDR2: MNHEY, SVGAGI. CDR3 residues: CASSYVGPTEWGYEQYF. The CDR3 coding sequence is TGTGCCAGCAGTTACGTGGGACCGACAGAATGGGGCTACGAGCAGTACTTC.

The chain uses TRBV27 and TRBJ2-7; maybe TRBD1 (6 bases). The CDR3 extends over 16 amino acids. CDR1 and CDR2 (germline): MNHEY, SMNVEV (reference sequence). V was trimmed by 8 bases and J by 2 bases, leaving 22 bases between them. CDR3 nucleotide sequence: TGTGCCAGCGCGGGCAGGGGAGACCTGATCGCCTACGAGCAGTACTTC. Protein sequence: CASAGRGDLIAYEQYF.

The rearrangement joins TRBV12-3 or TRBV12-4 to TRBJ1-1; 8 bases match TRBD1. Germline trimming cut 5 bases from V and 3 bases from J; bases unmatched to any gene: 8. The CDR3 runs 15 residues. CDR3 residues: CASSPRTGWDTEAFF. CDR3 sequence (DNA): TGTGCCAGCAGTCCCCGGACAGGGTGGGACACTGAAGCTTTCTTT.

This clonotype was counted between two and nine times. This sequence joins TRBV18 and TRBJ2-1, with 7 bases lining up with TRBD1. V lost 3 bases and J lost 7; bases outside the gene matches: 12. The CDR3 has 16 amino acids. The germline V gene encodes CDR1 KGHSH and CDR2 LQKENI. Here the CDR3 DNA reads TGTGCCAGCTCACCTGGGACAGAACCTCTTTGGAATGAGCAGTTCTTC. It yields the protein CASSPGTEPLWNEQFF.

CDR3: CASSAWAGGMNTEAFF. For the CDR3, the DNA is TGTGCCAGCAGCGCCTGGGCAGGGGGAATGAACACTGAAGCTTTCTTT. V is TRBV7-8 and J is TRBJ1-1; 7 bases are a match to TRBD1. From germline, CDR1 is SGHVS and CDR2 FQNEAQ. V was clipped by 5 bases and J by 0 bases; unmatched bases: 9. The CDR3 length is 16 residues. Full variable domain (rest looked up from reference TRBV7-8 and TRBJ1-1): GAGVSQSPRYKVAKRGQDVALRCDPISGHVSLFWYQQALGQGPEFLTYFQNEAQLDKSGLPSDRFFAERPEGSVSTLKIQRTQQEDSAVYLCASSAWAGGMNTEAFFGQGTRLTVV.

The V call is TRBV20-1, the J call TRBJ2-5; tentatively, D is TRBD2 (6 bases). Trimming pared 0 bases from V and 5 bases from J, leaving 13 bases between. This CDR3 has 14 residues. Germline V gene sequence: CDR1 DFQATT, CDR2 SNEGSKA (reference sequence). In nucleotides, the CDR3 is TGCAGTGCTAGAGATTGGAGGGAGAGCGAGACCCAGTACTTC. Translation gives CSARDWRESETQYF.